A selection of T cell receptor beta chains follows, all from one sample in a study of shared clonotypes between healthy human individuals. This table comes from immunoSEQ multiplex PCR, and its TCRdb copy is limited to in-frame clones, with some not included. The sample comprises about 2 million clones, about 95% of which are singletons, and roughly 0.13% rests with the top ten. Material for sequencing was naive CD4+ T cells sorted from blood. These receptors were collected from a man aged 18-30 years in good health. Both conserved end residues are part of each CDR3. The D gene is left open where the match is weak. Where a row states a size, it is once, few, many or the class of an expanded clone; other rows omit it.

j_call | v_call | d_call | clone_size | cdr3_nt | cdr3_aa
TRBJ2-5 | TRBV6-6 | TRBD2 | . | TGTGCCAGCAGCTTTGGACTAGCTGAGACCCAGTACTTC | CASSFGLAETQYF
TRBJ2-7 | TRBV6-1 | TRBD1 | . | TGTGCCAGCAGGAAACAGGGGTCCTACGAGCAGTACTTC | CASRKQGSYEQYF
TRBJ1-1 | TRBV30 | . | . | TGTGCCTGGAGTGTTGTGGCGAACACTGAAGCTTTCTTT | CAWSVVANTEAFF
TRBJ2-4 | TRBV5-1 | . | . | TGCGCCAGCAGCTTGTCTGGGACCGAGAAAAACATTCAGTACTTC | CASSLSGTEKNIQYF
TRBJ2-7 | TRBV5-6 | TRBD1 | once | TGTGCCAGCAGCACACAGACAGGGAACGAGCAGTACTTC | CASSTQTGNEQYF
TRBJ2-6 | TRBV30 | TRBD1 | . | TGTGCCTGGAGACAGGGGGCTGGGGCCAACGTCCTGACTTTC | CAWRQGAGANVLTF
TRBJ2-1 | TRBV7-2 | TRBD2 | . | TGTGCCAGCAATCTAGCCGGGACTAGCCTGGGTGAGCAGTTCTTC | CASNLAGTSLGEQFF
TRBJ2-3 | TRBV5-1 | . | . | TGCGCCAGCATCGACGGACCCACAGATACGCAGTATTTT | CASIDGPTDTQYF
TRBJ2-3 | TRBV5-6 | TRBD2 | . | TGTGCCAGCACCGAGGGCGGGACTAGCGGAGATACGCAGTATTTT | CASTEGGTSGDTQYF
TRBJ2-5 | TRBV5-1 | TRBD1 | . | TGCGCCAGCAGCCTGACAGGGGAAGAGACCCAGTACTTC | CASSLTGEETQYF